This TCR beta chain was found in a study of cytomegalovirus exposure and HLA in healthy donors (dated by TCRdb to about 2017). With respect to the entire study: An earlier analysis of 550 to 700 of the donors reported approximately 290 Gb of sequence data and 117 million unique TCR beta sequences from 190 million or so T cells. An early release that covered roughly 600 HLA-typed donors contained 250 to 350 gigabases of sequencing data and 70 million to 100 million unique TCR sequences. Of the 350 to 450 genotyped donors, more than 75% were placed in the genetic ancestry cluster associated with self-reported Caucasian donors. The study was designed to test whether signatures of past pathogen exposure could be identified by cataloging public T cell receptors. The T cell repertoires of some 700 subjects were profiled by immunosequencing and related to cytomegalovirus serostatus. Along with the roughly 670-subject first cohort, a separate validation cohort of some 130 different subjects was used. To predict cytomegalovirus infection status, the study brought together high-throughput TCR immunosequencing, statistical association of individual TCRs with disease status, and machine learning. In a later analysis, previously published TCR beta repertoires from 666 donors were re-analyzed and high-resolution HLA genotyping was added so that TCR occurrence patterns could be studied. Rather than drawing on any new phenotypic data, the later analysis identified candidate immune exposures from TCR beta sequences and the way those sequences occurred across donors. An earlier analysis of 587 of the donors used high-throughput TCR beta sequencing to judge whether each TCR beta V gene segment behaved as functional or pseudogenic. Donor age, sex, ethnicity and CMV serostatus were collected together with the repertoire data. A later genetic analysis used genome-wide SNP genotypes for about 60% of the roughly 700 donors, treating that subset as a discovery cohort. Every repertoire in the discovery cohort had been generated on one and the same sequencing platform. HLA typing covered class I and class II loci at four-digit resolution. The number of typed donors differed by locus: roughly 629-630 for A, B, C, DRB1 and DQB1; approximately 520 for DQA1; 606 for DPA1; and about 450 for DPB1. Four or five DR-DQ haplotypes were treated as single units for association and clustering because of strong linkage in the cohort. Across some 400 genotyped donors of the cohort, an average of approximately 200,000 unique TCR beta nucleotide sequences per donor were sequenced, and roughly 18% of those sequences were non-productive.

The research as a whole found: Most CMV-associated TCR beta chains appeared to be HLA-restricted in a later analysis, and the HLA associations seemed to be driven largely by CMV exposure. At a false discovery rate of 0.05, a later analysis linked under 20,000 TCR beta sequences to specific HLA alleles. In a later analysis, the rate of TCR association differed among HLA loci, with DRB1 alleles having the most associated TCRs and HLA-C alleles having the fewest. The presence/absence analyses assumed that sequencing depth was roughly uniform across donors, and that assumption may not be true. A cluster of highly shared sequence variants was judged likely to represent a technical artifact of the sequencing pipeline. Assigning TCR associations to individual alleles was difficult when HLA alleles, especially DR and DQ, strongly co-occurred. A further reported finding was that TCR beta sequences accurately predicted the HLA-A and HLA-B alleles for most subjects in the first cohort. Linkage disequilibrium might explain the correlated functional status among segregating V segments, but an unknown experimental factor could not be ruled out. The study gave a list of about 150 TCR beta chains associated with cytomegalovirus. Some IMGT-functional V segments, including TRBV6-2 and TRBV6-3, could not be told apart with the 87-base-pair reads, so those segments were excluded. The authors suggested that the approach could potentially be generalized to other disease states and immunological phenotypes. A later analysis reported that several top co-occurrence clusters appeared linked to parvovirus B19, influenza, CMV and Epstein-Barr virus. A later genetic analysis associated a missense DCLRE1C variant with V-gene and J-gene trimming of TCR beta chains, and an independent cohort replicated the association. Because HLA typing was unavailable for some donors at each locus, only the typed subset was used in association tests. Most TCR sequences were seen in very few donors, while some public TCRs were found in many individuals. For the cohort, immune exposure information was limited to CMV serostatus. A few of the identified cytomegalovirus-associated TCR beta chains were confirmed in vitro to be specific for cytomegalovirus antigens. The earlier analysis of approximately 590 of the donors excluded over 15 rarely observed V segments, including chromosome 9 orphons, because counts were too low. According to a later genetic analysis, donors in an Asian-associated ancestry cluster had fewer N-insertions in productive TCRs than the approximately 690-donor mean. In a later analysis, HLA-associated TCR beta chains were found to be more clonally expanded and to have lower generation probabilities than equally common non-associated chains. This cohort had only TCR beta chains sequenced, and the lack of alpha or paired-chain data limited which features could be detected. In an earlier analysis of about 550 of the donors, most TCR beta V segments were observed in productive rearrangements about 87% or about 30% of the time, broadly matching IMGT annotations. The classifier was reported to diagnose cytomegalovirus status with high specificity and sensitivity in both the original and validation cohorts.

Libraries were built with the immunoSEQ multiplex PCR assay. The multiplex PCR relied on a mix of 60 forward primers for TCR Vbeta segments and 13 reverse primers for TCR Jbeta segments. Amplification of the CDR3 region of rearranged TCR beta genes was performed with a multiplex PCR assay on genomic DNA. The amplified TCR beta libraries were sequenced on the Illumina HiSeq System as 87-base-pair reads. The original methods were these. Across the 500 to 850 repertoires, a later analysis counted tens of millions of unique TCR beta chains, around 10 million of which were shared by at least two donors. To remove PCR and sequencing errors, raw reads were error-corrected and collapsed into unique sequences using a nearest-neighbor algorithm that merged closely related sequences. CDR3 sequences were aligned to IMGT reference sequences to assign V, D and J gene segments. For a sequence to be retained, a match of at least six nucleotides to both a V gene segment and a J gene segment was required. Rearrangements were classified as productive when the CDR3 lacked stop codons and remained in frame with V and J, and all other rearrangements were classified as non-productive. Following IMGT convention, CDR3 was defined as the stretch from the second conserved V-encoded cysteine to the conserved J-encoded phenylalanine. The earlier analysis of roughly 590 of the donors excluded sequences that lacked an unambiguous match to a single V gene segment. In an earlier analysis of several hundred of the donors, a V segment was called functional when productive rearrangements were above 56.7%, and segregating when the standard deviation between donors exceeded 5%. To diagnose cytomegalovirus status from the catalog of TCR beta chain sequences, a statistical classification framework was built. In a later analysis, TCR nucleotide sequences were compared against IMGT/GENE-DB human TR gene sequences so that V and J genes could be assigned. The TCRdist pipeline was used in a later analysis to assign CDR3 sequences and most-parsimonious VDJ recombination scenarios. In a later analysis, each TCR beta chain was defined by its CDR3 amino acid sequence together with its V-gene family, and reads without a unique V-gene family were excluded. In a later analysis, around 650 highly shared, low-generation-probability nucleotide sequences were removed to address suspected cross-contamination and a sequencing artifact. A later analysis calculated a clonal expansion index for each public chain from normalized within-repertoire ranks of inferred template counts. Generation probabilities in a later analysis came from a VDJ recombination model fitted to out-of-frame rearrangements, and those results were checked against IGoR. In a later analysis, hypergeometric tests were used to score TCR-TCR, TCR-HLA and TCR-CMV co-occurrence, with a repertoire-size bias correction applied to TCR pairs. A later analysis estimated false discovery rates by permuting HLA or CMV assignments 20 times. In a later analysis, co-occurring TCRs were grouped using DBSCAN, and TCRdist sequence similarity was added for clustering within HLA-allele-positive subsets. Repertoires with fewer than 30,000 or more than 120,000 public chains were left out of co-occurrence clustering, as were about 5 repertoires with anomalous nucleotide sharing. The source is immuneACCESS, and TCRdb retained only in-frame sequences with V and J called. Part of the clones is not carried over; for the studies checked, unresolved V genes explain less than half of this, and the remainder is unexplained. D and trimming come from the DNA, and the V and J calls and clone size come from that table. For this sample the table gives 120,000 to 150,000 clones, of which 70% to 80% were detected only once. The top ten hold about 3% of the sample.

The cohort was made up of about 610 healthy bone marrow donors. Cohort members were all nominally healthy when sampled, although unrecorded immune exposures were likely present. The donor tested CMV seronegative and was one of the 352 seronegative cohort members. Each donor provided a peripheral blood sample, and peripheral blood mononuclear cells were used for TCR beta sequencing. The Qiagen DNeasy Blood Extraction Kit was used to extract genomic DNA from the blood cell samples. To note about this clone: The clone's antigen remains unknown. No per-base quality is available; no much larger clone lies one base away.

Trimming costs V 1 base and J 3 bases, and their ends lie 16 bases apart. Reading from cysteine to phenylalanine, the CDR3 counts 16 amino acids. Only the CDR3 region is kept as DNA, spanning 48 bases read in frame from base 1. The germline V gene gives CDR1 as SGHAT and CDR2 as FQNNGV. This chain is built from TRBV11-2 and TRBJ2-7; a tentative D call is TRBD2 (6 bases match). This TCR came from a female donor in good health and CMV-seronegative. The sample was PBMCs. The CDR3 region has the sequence CASSLGLPIGGYEQYF. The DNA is TGTGCCAGCAGCTTAGGACTACCTATCGGGGGCTACGAGCAGTACTTC. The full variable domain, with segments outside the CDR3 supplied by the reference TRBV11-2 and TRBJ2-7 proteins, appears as EAGVAQSPRYKIIEKRQSVAFWCNPISGHATLYWYQQILGQGPKLLIQFQNNGVVDDSQLPKDRFSAERLKGVDSTLKIQPAKLEDSAVYLCASSLGLPIGGYEQYFGPGTRLTVT.